The TCR beta chain described here comes from a study of T-cell memory formation after mild COVID-19. 5'RACE primed at constant segments yielded TCR alpha and TCR beta cDNA libraries bearing sample barcodes and UMIs. TCRdb ran MiXCR on the 5' RACE reads and lists one entry per CDR3 protein. The sample consists of about 140,000 distinct CDR3 sequences, 11% to 15% of them appearing once. This clonotype was recorded many times. Trimming pared 4 bases from V and 5 bases from J, leaving 10 bases between. Germline CDR1 and CDR2: SGDLS and YYNGEE. CDR3 length equals 13 residues. J is TRBJ2-1 and V is TRBV9; D unclear. Sample: PBMCs or a T cell subset sorted from them (not recorded which). The sequence was obtained from an adult woman who had mild COVID-19 (a few samples of this study predate the infection). Cell type and time point are not known. The CDR3, as DNA: TGTGCCAGCAGCCCAGGCACTGACAATGAGCAGTTCTTC. Its translation is CASSPGTDNEQFF.